This T cell receptor (beta chain) was identified in a study of blood T cell repertoires in COVID-19. Across the whole study: Samples representing acute and convalescent COVID-19 were sourced from the United States, Italy and Spain. PBMCs, B-cell-depleted T cells, or T cells provided the cDNA or gDNA that made up the material.

In the study's own analysis: For nucleated cells, counts were estimated from reference gene primer amplification. Only in-frame clones appear in the TCRdb table, and some are missing; sequencing was by immunoSEQ multiplex PCR. Clone size and the V and J calls come from that table; the DNA yielded D and trimming. The sample gives roughly 270,000 clones, approximately 91% of which show up once; roughly 9% is in the top ten. The CDR3 is 16 residues long. Trimming removed 0 bases from V and 0 bases from J; junction bases left unmatched: 4. Germline V gene lookup returns CDR1 SGDLS and CDR2 YYNGEE. The sample was peripheral blood. The rearrangement joins TRBV9 to TRBJ2-3; the match to TRBD1 covers 7 bases. The receptor was isolated from a man between 18 and 29 years old with active or convalescent COVID-19. CDR3 residues: CASSVGPGGSTDTQYF. Here the CDR3 DNA reads TGTGCCAGCAGCGTAGGTCCAGGGGGAAGCACAGATACGCAGTATTTT.